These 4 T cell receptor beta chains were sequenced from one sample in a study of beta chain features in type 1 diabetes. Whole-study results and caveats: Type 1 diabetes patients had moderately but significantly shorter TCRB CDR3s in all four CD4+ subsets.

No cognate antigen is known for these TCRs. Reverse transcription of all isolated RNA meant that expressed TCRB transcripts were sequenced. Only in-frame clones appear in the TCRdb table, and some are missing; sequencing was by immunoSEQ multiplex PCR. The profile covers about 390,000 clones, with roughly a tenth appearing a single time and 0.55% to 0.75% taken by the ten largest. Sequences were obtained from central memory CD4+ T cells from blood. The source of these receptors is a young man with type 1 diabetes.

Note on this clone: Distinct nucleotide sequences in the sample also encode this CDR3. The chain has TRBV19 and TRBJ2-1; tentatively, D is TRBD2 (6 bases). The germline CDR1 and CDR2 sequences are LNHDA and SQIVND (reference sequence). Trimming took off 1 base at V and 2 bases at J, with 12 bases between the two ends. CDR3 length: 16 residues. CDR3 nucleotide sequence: TGTGCCAGTAGTATAGTTGGTAGCGGAGCCTACAATGAGCAGTTCTTC. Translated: CASSIVGSGAYNEQFF.

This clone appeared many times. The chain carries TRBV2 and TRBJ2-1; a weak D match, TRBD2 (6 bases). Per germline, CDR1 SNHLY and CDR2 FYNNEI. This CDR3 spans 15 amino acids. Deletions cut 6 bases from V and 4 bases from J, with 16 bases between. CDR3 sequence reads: CASSDTSGSYNEQFF. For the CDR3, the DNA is TGTGCCAGCAGCGACACGAGCGGGTCATACAATGAGCAGTTCTTC.

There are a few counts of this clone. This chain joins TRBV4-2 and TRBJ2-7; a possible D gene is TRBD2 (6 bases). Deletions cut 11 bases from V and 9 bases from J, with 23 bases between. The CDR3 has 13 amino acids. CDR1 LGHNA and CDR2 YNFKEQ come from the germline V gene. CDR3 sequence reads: CAGTPGLTTTQYF. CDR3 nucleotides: TGTGCCGGAACACCGGGACTCACAACCACGCAGTACTTC.

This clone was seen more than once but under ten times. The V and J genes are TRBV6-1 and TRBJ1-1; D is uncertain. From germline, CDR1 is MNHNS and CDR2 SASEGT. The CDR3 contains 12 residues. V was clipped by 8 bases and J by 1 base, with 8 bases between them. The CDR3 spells CASGRPNTEAFF. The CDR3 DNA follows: TGTGCCAGCGGACGCCCGAACACTGAAGCTTTCTTT.